The rows below give T cell receptor beta chains drawn from one sample of a study of blood T cell repertoires in COVID-19. The table came from immunoSEQ multiplex PCR; TCRdb's copy has only in-frame clones and leaves some out. This table has 300,000 to 400,000 clones, around 87% appearing once. The specimen sequenced was peripheral blood. These TCRs come from a middle-aged man with active or convalescent COVID-19. The CDR3 runs from the conserved cysteine through the conserved F or W. The D gene is left open where the match is weak. Only some rows state a clone size, as once, few, many or a class for expanded clones.

v_call,d_call,j_call,clone_size,cdr3_nt,cdr3_aa
TRBV6-5,.,TRBJ2-1,.,TGTGCCAGCAGAGGAGTGACCAGGAGGAATGAGCAGTTCTTC,CASRGVTRRNEQFF
TRBV28,.,TRBJ1-2,.,TGTGCCAGCAGAACAGCCATTGTCTACACCTTC,CASRTAIVYTF
TRBV3-1/TRBV3-2,TRBD2,TRBJ2-1,.,TGTGCCAGCAGCCGGGGGACTAGCGGGAGGGCCTGGGATGAGCAGTTCTTC,CASSRGTSGRAWDEQFF
TRBV6-1,.,TRBJ2-3,.,TGTGCCAGCAGTGAGCGGGGGCCCGCCAGAGATACGCAGTATTTT,CASSERGPARDTQYF
TRBV4-3,.,TRBJ2-7,.,TGCGCCAGCAGCCAAGGAGCCTACGAGCAGTACTTC,CASSQGAYEQYF
TRBV3-1/TRBV3-2,.,TRBJ1-2,.,TGTGCCAGCAGCCAAGCCGATAGAGGGTATGGCTACACCTTC,CASSQADRGYGYTF
TRBV19,.,TRBJ1-2,.,TGTGCCAGTAGTATAGAGTGGAGCAACTATGGCTACACCTTC,CASSIEWSNYGYTF
TRBV7-2,TRBD1,TRBJ1-6,few,TGTGCCAGCAGCTTAGAAAAGGGATACAGGGGTAATTCACCCCTCCACTTT,CASSLEKGYRGNSPLHF
TRBV7-3,.,TRBJ1-1,.,TGTGCCAGCAGCCTCTTAGGGGCGGACAGTACTGAAGCTTTCTTT,CASSLLGADSTEAFF
TRBV6-1,TRBD1,TRBJ1-1,.,TGTGCCAGCAGCGCCCAACGGGACAGGGAAGCTTTCTTT,CASSAQRDREAFF